Below are 26 T cell receptor beta chains sequenced from a single sample in a study of molecular identifiers for immune sequencing clone quantification. Each CDR3 protein gets one entry after TCRdb re-called the PCR reads with MiXCR. The table has about 510,000 distinct CDR3 sequences, less than 30% seen once. Sequenced sample: naive CD8+ T cells from blood, with Jurkat cell RNA spiked in. Stated subset: FACS-sorted CD8+CD4-CCR7+CD45RA+ naive T cells. These receptors were taken from a human donor in good health. Some libraries in this study had Jurkat cell RNA spiked in.

The table lists this clonotype with a few counts. V and J are TRBV9 and TRBJ2-1, with D tentatively TRBD1 (5 bases). The CDR3 is 12 amino acids. V gave up 0 bases and J gave up 8 bases, with 6 bases separating them. Germline lookup yields CDR1 SGDLS and CDR2 YYNGEE. The chain's CDR3 is CASSVGGYEQFF. The CDR3 DNA follows: TGTGCCAGCAGCGTAGGGGGCTATGAGCAGTTCTTC.

This clonotype was seen ten or more times. The gene calls are TRBV2 and TRBJ2-5, with 7 bases identical to TRBD2. The germline CDR1 and CDR2 sequences are SNHLY and FYNNEI. CDR3 length: 14 amino acids. With 6 bases clipped from V and 2 bases from J, the junction kept 6 bases outside the gene matches. Here the CDR3 DNA reads TGTGCCAGCAGCCGACCAGCGGGACAAGAGACCCAGTACTTC. Translated: CASSRPAGQETQYF.

This clonotype was found a few times. A read error may account for a junction end that differs from germline. The V call is TRBV11-2, the J call TRBJ1-2; the match to TRBD1 covers 8 bases. The length of the CDR3 is 15 residues. CDR1 is SGHAT, CDR2 FQNNGV, per germline. The DNA for the CDR3 is TGTGCCAGCAGCTTAGACAGGGGGCCTGCCTATGGCTACACCTTT. Translating it yields CASSLDRGPAYGYTF.

This clonotype was observed a single time. The chain joins TRBV12-3 or TRBV12-4 to TRBJ2-1; 7 nucleotides align to TRBD1. The J segment lost 3 bases and the V segment lost 5 bases, leaving 7 bases of the junction unmatched. The CDR3 sequence is 15 residues long. CDR3 in DNA: TGTGCCAGCAGTCTCTGGGACAGTGACTACAATGAGCAGTTCTTC. It is translated as CASSLWDSDYNEQFF.

This rearrangement joins TRBV30 to TRBJ1-1; D is ambiguous. The V gene lost 2 bases and the J gene lost 5 bases, with 12 bases spanning the gap. Germline CDR1 reads GTSNPN; CDR2 reads SVGIG (reference sequence). This CDR3 is built from 13 residues. The chain's CDR3 is CAWSPISETEAFF. The CDR3 region has the DNA TGTGCCTGGAGTCCCATCTCGGAGACTGAAGCTTTCTTT.

This clonotype was counted a few times. The rearrangement joins TRBV4-1 to TRBJ2-5; TRBD2 aligns across 7 bases. Germline CDR1 and CDR2: MGHRA and YSYEKL. V lost 5 bases and J lost 1; bases outside the gene matches: 7. There are 15 residues in the CDR3. In DNA form, the CDR3 reads TGCGCCAGCAGCTCCTTCCCTAGCGGCCAAGAGACCCAGTACTTC. This sequence encodes CASSSFPSGQETQYF.

This clonotype was counted a few times. This chain links TRBV28 with TRBJ2-1, with 14 bases that match TRBD2. The junction had 5 bases not matched to a gene; V was cut back by 6 bases and J by 7 bases. The CDR3 is made up of 15 amino acids. The germline CDR1 and CDR2 sequences are MDHEN and SYDVKM. This CDR3 is CASRLTSGRANEQFF. The CDR3 nucleotides are TGTGCCAGCAGGCTGACTAGCGGGAGGGCTAATGAGCAGTTCTTC.

The chain uses TRBV4-3 and TRBJ1-3, with no clear D. From germline, CDR1 is LGHNA and CDR2 YSLEER. CDR3 size: 16 residues. V lost 4 bases and J 0 bases, leaving 13 bases between the germline ends. This chain's CDR3 is CASSPGRVTSGNTIYF. In DNA form, the CDR3 reads TGCGCCAGCAGCCCCGGGCGGGTTACCTCTGGAAACACCATATATTTT.

Of note for this clonotype: Since the CDR3 does not end with the conserved phenylalanine or tryptophan, this likely comes from a read error. V usage is TRBV2 and J usage is TRBJ2-3; possible D gene TRBD2, 6 bases. The CDR3 loop spans 14 amino acids. Germline V gives CDR1 SNHLY, CDR2 FYNNEI. Trimming cost V 3 bases and J 1 base, with 8 bases left between them. The CDR3 sequence is CASSEEGGTDTQYI. CDR3 sequence (DNA): TGTGCCAGCAGTGAGGAGGGAGGCACAGATACGCAGTATATT.

This clonotype was counted at least ten times. The chain carries TRBV30 and TRBJ1-1; D remains unclear. The CDR3 spans 13 residues. The V end was cut by 0 bases, the J end by 5 bases, with 10 bases between. Germline CDR1 GTSNPN, CDR2 SVGIG (reference sequence). CDR3 region: CAWSVLIWTEAFF. In nucleotides, the CDR3 is TGTGCCTGGAGTGTTCTGATATGGACTGAAGCTTTCTTT.

This clonotype has just a few counts. The V gene is TRBV6-2 or TRBV6-3, the J gene TRBJ1-1, with D uncertain. The CDR3 contains 12 residues. V was clipped by 7 bases and J by 7 bases, with 13 bases between them. Germline assignment: CDR1 MNHEY and CDR2 SVGEGT. CDR3 DNA: TGTGCCAGCAACACATATTCAGTTGAAGCTTTCTTT. It codes for CASNTYSVEAFF.

This clonotype was seen only a few times. The chain has TRBV5-5 and TRBJ2-1; D is possibly TRBD1 (6 bases). Germline V gene sequence: CDR1 SGHKS, CDR2 YYEKEE (reference sequence). The CDR3 contains 17 residues. V was trimmed by 2 bases and J by 9 bases, leaving 24 bases between them. In DNA, the CDR3 is TGTGCCAGCAGCTTAAGGATACAGGGAAATCCTTACGGTGAGCAGTTCTTC. It codes for CASSLRIQGNPYGEQFF.

The chain joins TRBV20-1 to TRBJ2-2, with a possible D match to TRBD2 (6 bases). Germline V gene sequence: CDR1 DFQATT, CDR2 SNEGSKA (reference sequence). The CDR3 covers 14 residues. V lost 6 bases, J lost 2 bases, and 13 bases lay in between. The CDR3 loop is CSAGTRGNTGELFF. The CDR3 region has the DNA TGCAGTGCGGGGACGCGGGGAAACACCGGGGAGCTGTTTTTT.

The CDR3 protein is CASSDILAGVGTDTQYF. The CDR3 bases are TGTGCCAGCAGTGATATCCTAGCGGGAGTTGGAACAGATACGCAGTATTTT. V and J are TRBV2 and TRBJ2-3; 10 bases match TRBD2. CDR3 length equals 17 residues. V shed 3 bases, J shed 3 bases, and the junction held 9 bases outside the gene matches. Germline V gene lookup returns CDR1 SNHLY and CDR2 FYNNEI.

A word on this clonotype: This may come from a read error, since a much larger clone is one base off. The chain couples TRBV11-2 to TRBJ2-3, with D maybe TRBD1 (6 bases). Germline CDR1 reads SGHAT; CDR2 reads FQNNGV. This CDR3 is built from 14 residues. CDR3 nucleotide sequence: TGTGCCAGCAGCTCGGACAGCTACACAGATATGCAGTATTTT. Translated: CASSSDSYTDMQYF. The complete variable domain, with remaining parts taken from reference TRBV11-2 and TRBJ2-3, reads EAGVAQSPRYKIIEKRQSVAFWCNPISGHATLYWYQQILGQGPKLLIQFQNNGVVDDSQLPKDRFSAERLKGVDSTLKIQPAKLEDSAVYLCASSSDSYTDMQYFGPGTRLTVL.

This clonotype has more than one count but fewer than ten. The chain employs TRBV20-1 and TRBJ1-2; no clear D gene. The CDR3 runs 14 residues. V lost 0 bases to trimming and J lost 5 bases, with 13 bases between them. Germline CDR1 DFQATT, CDR2 SNEGSKA (reference sequence). The CDR3 reads CSARDATVDYGYTF. In DNA form, the CDR3 reads TGCAGTGCTAGAGATGCAACAGTAGATTATGGCTACACCTTC.

Remarks on this clonotype: The junction departs from the called germline gene at one end, perhaps through a read error. This sequence joins TRBV27 and TRBJ2-7; TRBD2 matches at 11 bases. Germline CDR1 MNHEY, CDR2 SMNVEV (reference sequence). This CDR3 region has 13 residues. The CDR3 spells CASSSHSLAGENF. The CDR3 nucleotides are TGTGCCAGCAGTTCCCACTCACTAGCGGGAGAGAACTTC.

This chain joins TRBV11-2 and TRBJ2-7; D not certain. Germline CDR1 is SGHAT and CDR2 is FQNNGV. This CDR3 contains 13 residues. Trimming cost V 2 bases and J 3 bases, with 8 bases left between them. CDR3 protein: CASSLSPGYEQYF. The DNA of the CDR3 is TGTGCCAGCAGCTTAAGTCCGGGCTACGAGCAGTACTTC.

This clonotype was recorded a few times. The chain joins TRBV19 to TRBJ2-7, with a weak D call TRBD2 (6 bases). The ends were cut back, 4 bases at V and 7 bases at J, with 20 bases in the middle. This CDR3 region has 15 residues. The germline V gene encodes CDR1 LNHDA and CDR2 SQIVND (reference sequence). The CDR3 coding sequence is TGTGCCAGTAGTACAAGACTAGAGGGCTTGGGGGAGCAGTACTTC. This sequence encodes CASSTRLEGLGEQYF.

This clonotype was seen many times. The chain is built from TRBV19 and TRBJ2-3; D ambiguous. Germline V gives CDR1 LNHDA, CDR2 SQIVND (reference sequence). V was trimmed by 6 bases and J by 0 bases, leaving 13 bases between them. The CDR3 is 15 amino acids. This chain's CDR3 is CASRKTEYSTDTQYF. DNA for the CDR3: TGTGCCAGTAGGAAAACGGAATACAGCACAGATACGCAGTATTTT.

The V gene is TRBV19, the J gene TRBJ1-1, with D possibly matching TRBD1 (5 bases). Trimming removed 7 bases from V and 4 bases from J, with 10 bases in between. The CDR3 spans 12 residues. Germline V CDR1 and CDR2: LNHDA, SQIVND (reference sequence). For the CDR3, the DNA is TGTGCCAGTAATGACAGATTCACTGAAGCTTTCTTT. Protein sequence: CASNDRFTEAFF. Using reference TRBV19 and TRBJ1-1 for the parts outside the CDR3, the full variable domain is DGGITQSPKYLFRKEGQNVTLSCEQNLNHDAMYWYRQDPGQGLRLIYYSQIVNDFQKGDIAEGYSVSREKKESFPLTVTSAQKNPTAFYLCASNDRFTEAFFGQGTRLTVV.

A word on this clonotype: The CDR3 does not end in the conserved phenylalanine or tryptophan, so this is likely a read error. The chain uses TRBV4-1 and TRBJ2-7; 8 bases fit TRBD1. V dropped 5 bases and J dropped 6; count of bases not matched to a gene: 12. Germline-derived CDR1 and CDR2 are MGHRA and YSYEKL. This CDR3 spans 15 amino acids. The CDR3, as DNA: TGCGCCAGCAGCGCACACGGACAGGGATCGTCCGAGCAGTACCTC. Amino acids: CASSAHGQGSSEQYL.

This clonotype was seen more than once but under ten times. The J gene is TRBJ2-1, the V gene TRBV11-2; D is possibly TRBD2 (6 bases). Germline values: CDR1 SGHAT, CDR2 FQNNGV. Between the trimmed V and J ends, which lost 1 base and 3 bases, there was a span of 10 bases. The CDR3 loop spans 15 amino acids. The CDR3 nucleotides are TGTGCCAGCAGCTTAGTCAGCGGGTACTACAATGAGCAGTTCTTC. Translating it yields CASSLVSGYYNEQFF.

This clonotype was seen many times. The chain uses TRBV4-2 and TRBJ2-7, with D hard to call. Germline assignment: CDR1 LGHNA and CDR2 YNFKEQ. V lost 0 bases, J lost 0 bases, and 12 bases lay in between. This CDR3 is 16 amino acids long. The CDR3 spells CASSQEAGPSSYEQYF. In nucleotides, the CDR3 is TGTGCCAGCAGCCAAGAGGCAGGTCCTAGCTCCTACGAGCAGTACTTC.

This clonotype was observed a handful of times. CDR3 region: CASSQLMGHLSGANVLTF. The DNA of the CDR3 is TGTGCCAGCAGCCAACTGATGGGACACCTCTCTGGGGCCAACGTCCTGACTTTC. The V gene is TRBV14, the J gene TRBJ2-6; D might be TRBD1 (6 bases). CDR1 is SGHDN, CDR2 FVKESK, per germline. This CDR3 is built from 18 residues. The ends were cut back, 2 bases at V and 0 bases at J, with 14 bases in the middle.

In the case of this clonotype: A read error is possible here, since a much larger clone lies one base away. The chain combines TRBV4-3 with TRBJ2-3; D is possibly TRBD1 or TRBD2 (5 bases each). Germline V gene lookup returns CDR1 LGHNA and CDR2 YSLEER. V was shortened by 3 bases and J by 2 bases, with 15 bases between the two germline ends. CDR3 length: 16 residues. CDR3: CASSHDRGSYTDTQYF. As DNA, the CDR3 is TGCGCCAGCAGCCACGACCGGGGCAGCTACACAGATACGCAGTATTTT.